This T cell receptor (beta chain) came from a study of shared clonotypes between healthy human individuals. On the study more broadly: The cohort had a couple of women and a few men, ages 18 to 49.

In the case of this clone: Its antigen is not identified.

Data came from immunoSEQ multiplex PCR; TCRdb stores just in-frame clones and leaves some out. The sample yields roughly 850,000 clones, approximately 96% seen once. Study-level results: Exclusively blood specimens were collected; tissue repertoires likely differ. Large sequencing depth failed to make sorted-subset sequencing complete, rarefaction showed.

The naive CD8 population came from CD45RO-negative cells selected for CCR7, without terminally differentiated effector memory CD45RA+ cells. Participating donors were healthy, HIV-negative adults free of recent acute infections or vaccinations. The CDR3 consists of 15 residues. Sequenced material: naive CD8+ T cells sorted from blood. V gene TRBV21-1 combines with J gene TRBJ2-7; the D call TRBD1 from the table was never checked on the DNA. TRBV21-1 constitutes a pseudogene. The TCR sequence derives from a man aged 25 to 45 in good health. The CDR3 DNA reads TGTGCCAGCAGCAACCGTCGGGACAGGGGATACGAGCAGTACTTC. It specifies CASSNRRDRGYEQYF.